This T cell receptor beta chain was found in a study of PD-L1 blockade in urothelial cancer. Study-wide context: Samples of blood were analyzed 3 weeks (second dose) and 6 weeks after treatment start.

Patients had urothelial carcinoma that was locally advanced or metastatic. Each patient gave between 1 and 8 samples of peripheral blood mononuclear cells, which were collected pretreatment and during treatment. Trimming removed 1 base from V and 0 bases from J; junction bases left unmatched: 6. Germline V CDR1 and CDR2: SEHNR, FQNEAQ (reference sequence). The CDR3 is 18 amino acids. Method: immunoSEQ multiplex PCR; TCRdb's copy keeps in-frame clones and lacks some. The data hold about 37,000 clones, with roughly four fifths observed a single time. The study, taken as a whole, reports: Patients with durable benefit had greater blood expansion of tumor-associated TCR clones 3 weeks into treatment.

Remarks on this clone: Its antigen is as yet unknown.

The chain couples TRBV7-9 to TRBJ2-3, with TRBD2 matching 11 bases. The sample consisted of PBMCs, taken around atezolizumab (anti-PD-L1) treatment. The sequence came from a man in his 60s with urothelial cancer. CDR3 region: CASSLGLAGGSSTDTQYF. The DNA of the CDR3 is TGTGCCAGCAGCTTAGGGCTAGCGGGGGGCTCTAGCACAGATACGCAGTATTTT.